One and the same sample provided the 5 T cell receptor beta chains below, sequenced in a study of blood T cell repertoires in COVID-19. Repertoires were generated with immunoSEQ multiplex PCR, while TCRdb's copy carries only in-frame clones and drops some. The table includes roughly 35,000 clones, about 81% detected once. The sequenced sample consisted of peripheral blood. Source of these receptors: an elderly man with acute or convalescent COVID-19.

Notes on this clone: The junction departs from germline at one end; a sequencing error may be responsible. CDR3 amino acids: CARSMQGCNF. CDR3 nucleotides: TGTGCCCGCAGCATGCAGGGTTGCAACTTT. V is TRBV6-4 and J is TRBJ1-6; D is possibly TRBD1 (5 bases). The CDR3 totals 10 residues. Germline values: CDR1 MRHNA, CDR2 SNTAGT.

The rearrangement links TRBV6-5 to TRBJ2-7; D not resolved. This CDR3 is 13 amino acids long. Trimming took off 2 bases at V and 0 bases at J, with 5 bases between the two ends. Germline V gives CDR1 MNHEY, CDR2 SVGAGI. The CDR3 sequence: CASSYGASYEQYF. The CDR3 nucleotides read TGTGCCAGCAGTTACGGAGCCTCCTACGAGCAGTACTTC.

The genes are TRBV5-6 and TRBJ1-1; 8 bases map to TRBD1. Germline V gives CDR1 SGHDT, CDR2 YYEEEE. CDR3 length equals 15 residues. V trimming: 4 bases; J trimming: 6 bases; junction bases outside the gene matches: 11. CDR3 residues: CASSEPDRGAAEAFF. CDR3 in DNA: TGTGCCAGCAGCGAGCCAGACAGGGGTGCGGCTGAAGCTTTCTTT. The full variable domain, completed using reference TRBV5-6 and TRBJ1-1, is DAGVTQSPTHLIKTRGQQVTLRCSPKSGHDTVSWYQQALGQGPQFIFQYYEEEERQRGNFPDRFSGHQFPNYSSELNVNALLLGDSALYLCASSEPDRGAAEAFFGQGTRLTVV.

A word on this clone: One end of the junction does not line up with germline, which may come from a read error. The chain links TRBV9 to TRBJ2-5; D may be TRBD2 (5 bases). The length of the CDR3 is 8 residues. Germline V gives CDR1 SGDLS, CDR2 YYNGEE. The CDR3 sequence is CASSVGYF. For the CDR3, the DNA is TGTGCCAGTAGCGTCGGTTACTTC.

The rearrangement joins TRBV6-2 or TRBV6-3 to TRBJ1-4, with 10 bases identical to TRBD1. CDR3 size: 16 residues. CDR1 and CDR2 (germline): MNHEY, SVGEGT. The V and J ends lost 5 bases and 7 bases, in that order; junction bases with no gene match: 10. The CDR3 nucleotides are TGTGCCAGCAGTGAGGCCGACAGGGGGCTCGGTGAAAAACTGTTTTTT. This gives the protein CASSEADRGLGEKLFF.